This T cell receptor (beta chain) was recovered during a study of response to subunit inactivated influenza vaccine (dated by TCRdb to 2016 to 2019). A note on the overall study: To follow how T cells responded to a trivalent subunit inactivated influenza vaccine, the researchers relied on deep quantitative profiling of the T cell receptor repertoire. Results the study describes overall, beyond this receptor: According to the authors, only a limited number of new T cells may be recruited by each seasonal influenza vaccination.

On this clonotype itself: Its antigen remains unidentified. Nothing much larger sits one base from this clone, and base qualities are not available.

The sample's time point label is to be understood as: 45 days after influenza vaccine administration. The germline V gene (reference sequence) sets CDR1 to DFQATT and CDR2 to SNEGSKA. V loses 0 bases at its end and J loses 8 bases; junction bases beyond the gene matches: 10. From the cysteine up to the phenylalanine, the CDR3 has a length of 17 residues. Of the read, only the CDR3 DNA is kept; its 51 bases are in frame from base 1. The library was generated by RT-PCR. For sequencing, an Illumina HiSeq 2500 was employed. TCRdb passed the public sequencing reads through fastp at Q25 and MiXCR, retaining productive beta sequences. Every entry covers one CDR3 protein and lists the most common genes and DNA from its rows. This sample gives hundreds of thousands of distinct CDR3 sequences in total; under 15% of them show up just once. The ten largest clones take up less than 15% of the sample.

The chain was built from TRBV20-1 and TRBJ2-3, with 14 bases matching TRBD2. The receptor comes from a man aged 50 or older who received an inactivated influenza vaccine. Donor details come from another sample of the same person, matched by shared clones. The specimen was PBMCs from blood, collected 40 to 50 days after vaccination. The DNA sequence is given as TGCAGTGCTAGAGATCCGGGACTAGCGGGGGCCCCCGGTACGCAGTATTTT. It translates to CSARDPGLAGAPGTQYF.